This entry concerns a single TCR beta chain. Its antigen is undetermined. The CDR3 extends over 15 amino acids. The germline CDR1 and CDR2 sequences are MDHEN and SYDVKM. The V and J ends lost 4 bases and 7 bases, in that order; junction bases with no gene match: 8. The record originates from a study of cytomegalovirus exposure and HLA in healthy donors. Study-wide context: The roughly 670 first-cohort repertoires shared a platform with the roughly 120 validation repertoires, as reported in a later analysis.

General study points: With high specificity and sensitivity, the classifier reportedly diagnosed cytomegalovirus status.

Some clones are missing from TCRdb's copy, which holds only in-frame ones; the method was immunoSEQ multiplex PCR. The repertoire has approximately 99,000 clones, almost 96% of them found once; the top ten carry approximately 0.67%. Sequencing input: PBMCs. The clonotype comes from a young woman in good health and CMV-seronegative. The chain joins TRBV28 to TRBJ2-7; 12 nucleotides match TRBD1. The CDR3 DNA sequence: TGTGCCAGCAGTTCGAGGGACAGGGGGCCTTGGGAGCAGTACTTC. This gives the protein CASSSRDRGPWEQYF. Together with reference TRBV28 and TRBJ2-7, the CDR3 gives the full variable domain: DVKVTQSSRYLVKRTGEKVFLECVQDMDHENMFWYRQDPGLGLRLIYFSYDVKMKEKGDIPEGYSVSREKKERFSLILESASTNQTSMYLCASSSRDRGPWEQYFGPGTRLTVT.